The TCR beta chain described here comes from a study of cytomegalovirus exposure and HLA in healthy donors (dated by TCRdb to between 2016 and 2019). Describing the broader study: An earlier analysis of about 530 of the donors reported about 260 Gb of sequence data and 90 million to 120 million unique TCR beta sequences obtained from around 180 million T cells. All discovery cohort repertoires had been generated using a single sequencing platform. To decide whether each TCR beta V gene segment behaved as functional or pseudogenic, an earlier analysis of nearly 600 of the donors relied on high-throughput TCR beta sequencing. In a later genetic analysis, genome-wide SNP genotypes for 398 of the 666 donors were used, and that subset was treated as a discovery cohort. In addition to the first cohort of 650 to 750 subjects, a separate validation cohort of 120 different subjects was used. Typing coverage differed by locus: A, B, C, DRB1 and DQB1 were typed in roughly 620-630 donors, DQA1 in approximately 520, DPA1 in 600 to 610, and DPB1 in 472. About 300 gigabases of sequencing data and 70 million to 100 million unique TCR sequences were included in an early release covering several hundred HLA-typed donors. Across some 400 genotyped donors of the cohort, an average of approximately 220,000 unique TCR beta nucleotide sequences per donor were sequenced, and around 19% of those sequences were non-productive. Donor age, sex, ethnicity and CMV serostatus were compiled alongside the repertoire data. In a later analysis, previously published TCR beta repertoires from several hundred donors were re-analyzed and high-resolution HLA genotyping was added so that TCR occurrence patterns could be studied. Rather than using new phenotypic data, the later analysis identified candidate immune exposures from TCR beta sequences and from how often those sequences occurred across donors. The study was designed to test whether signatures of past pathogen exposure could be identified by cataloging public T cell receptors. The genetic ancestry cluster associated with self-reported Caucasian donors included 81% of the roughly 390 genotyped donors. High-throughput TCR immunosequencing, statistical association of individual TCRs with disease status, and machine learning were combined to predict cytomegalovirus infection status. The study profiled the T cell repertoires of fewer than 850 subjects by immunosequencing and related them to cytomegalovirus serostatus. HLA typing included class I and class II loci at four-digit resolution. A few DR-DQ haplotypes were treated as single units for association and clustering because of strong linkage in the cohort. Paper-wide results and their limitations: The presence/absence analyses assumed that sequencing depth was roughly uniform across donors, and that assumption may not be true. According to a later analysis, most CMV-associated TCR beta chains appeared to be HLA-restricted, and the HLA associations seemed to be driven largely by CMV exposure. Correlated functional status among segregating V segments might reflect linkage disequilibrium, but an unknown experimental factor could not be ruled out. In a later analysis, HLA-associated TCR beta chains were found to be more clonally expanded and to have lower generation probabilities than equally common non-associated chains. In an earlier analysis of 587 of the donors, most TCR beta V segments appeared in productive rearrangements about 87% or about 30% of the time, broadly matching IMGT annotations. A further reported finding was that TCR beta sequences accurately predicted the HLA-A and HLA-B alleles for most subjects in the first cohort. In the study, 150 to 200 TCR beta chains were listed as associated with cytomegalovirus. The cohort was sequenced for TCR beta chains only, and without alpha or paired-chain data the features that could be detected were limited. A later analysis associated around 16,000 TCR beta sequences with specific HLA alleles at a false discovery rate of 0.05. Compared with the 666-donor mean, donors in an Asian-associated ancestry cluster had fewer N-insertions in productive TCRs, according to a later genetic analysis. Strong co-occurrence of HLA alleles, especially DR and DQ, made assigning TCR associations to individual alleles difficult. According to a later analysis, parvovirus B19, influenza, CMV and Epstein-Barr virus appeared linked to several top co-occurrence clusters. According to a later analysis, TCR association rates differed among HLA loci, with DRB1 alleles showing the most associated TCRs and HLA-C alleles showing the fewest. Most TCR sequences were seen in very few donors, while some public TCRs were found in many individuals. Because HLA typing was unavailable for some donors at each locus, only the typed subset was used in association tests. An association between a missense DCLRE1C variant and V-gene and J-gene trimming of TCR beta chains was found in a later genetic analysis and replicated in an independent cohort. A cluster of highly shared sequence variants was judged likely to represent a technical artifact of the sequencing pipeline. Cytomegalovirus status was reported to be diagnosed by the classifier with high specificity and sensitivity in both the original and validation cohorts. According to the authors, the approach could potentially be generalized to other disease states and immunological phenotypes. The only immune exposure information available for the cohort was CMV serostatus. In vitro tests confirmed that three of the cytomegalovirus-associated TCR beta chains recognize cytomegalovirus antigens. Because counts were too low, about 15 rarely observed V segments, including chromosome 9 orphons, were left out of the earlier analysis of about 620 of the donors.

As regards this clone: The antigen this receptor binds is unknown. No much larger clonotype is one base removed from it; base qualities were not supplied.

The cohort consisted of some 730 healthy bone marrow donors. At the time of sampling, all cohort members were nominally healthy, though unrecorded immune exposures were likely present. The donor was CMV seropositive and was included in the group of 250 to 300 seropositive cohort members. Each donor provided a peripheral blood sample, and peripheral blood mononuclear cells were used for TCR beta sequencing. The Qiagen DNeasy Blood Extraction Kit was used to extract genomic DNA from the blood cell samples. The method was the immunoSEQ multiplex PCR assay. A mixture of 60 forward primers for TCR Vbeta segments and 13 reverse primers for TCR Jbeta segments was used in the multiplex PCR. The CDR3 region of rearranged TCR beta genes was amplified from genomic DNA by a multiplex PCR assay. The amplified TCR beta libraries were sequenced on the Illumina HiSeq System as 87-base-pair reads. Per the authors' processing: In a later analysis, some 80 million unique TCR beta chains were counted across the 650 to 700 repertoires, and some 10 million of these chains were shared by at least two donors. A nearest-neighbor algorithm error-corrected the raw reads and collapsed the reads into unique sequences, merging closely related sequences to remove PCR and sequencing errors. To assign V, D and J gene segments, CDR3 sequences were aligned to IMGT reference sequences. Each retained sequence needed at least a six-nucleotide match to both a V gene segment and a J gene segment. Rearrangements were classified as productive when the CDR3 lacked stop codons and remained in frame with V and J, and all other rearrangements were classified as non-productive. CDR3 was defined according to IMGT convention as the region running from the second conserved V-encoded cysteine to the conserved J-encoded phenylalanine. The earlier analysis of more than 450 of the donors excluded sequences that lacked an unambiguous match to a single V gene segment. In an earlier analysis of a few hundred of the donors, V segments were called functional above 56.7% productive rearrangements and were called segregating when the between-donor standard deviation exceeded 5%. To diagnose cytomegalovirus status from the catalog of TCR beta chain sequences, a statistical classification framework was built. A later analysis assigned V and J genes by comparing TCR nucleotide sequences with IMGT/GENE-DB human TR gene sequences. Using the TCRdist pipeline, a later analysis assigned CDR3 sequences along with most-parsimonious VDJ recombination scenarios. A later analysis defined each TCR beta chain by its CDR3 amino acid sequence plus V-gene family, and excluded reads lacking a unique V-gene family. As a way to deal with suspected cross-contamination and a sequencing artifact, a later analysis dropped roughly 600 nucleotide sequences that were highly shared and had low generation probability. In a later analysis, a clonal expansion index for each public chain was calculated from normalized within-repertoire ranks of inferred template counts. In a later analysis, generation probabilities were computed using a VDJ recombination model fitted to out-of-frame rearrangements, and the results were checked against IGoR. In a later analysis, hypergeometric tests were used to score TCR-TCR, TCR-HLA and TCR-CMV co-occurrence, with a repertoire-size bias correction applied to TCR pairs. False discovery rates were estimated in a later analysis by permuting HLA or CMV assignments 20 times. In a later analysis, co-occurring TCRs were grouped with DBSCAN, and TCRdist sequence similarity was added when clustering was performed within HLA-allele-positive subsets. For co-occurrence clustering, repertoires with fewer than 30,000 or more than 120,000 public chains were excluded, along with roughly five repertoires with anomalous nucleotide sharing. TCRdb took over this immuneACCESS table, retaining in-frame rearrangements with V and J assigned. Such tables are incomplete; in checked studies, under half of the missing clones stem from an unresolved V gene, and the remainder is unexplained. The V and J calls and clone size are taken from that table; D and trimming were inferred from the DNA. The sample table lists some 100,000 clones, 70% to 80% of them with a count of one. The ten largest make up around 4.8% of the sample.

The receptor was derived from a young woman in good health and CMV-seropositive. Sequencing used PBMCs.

The CDR3 amino acid sequence is: CSVAPQGYEQYF. The DNA is TGCAGCGTTGCCCCACAGGGCTACGAGCAGTACTTC. Recombination linked TRBV29-1 to TRBJ2-7, and perhaps TRBD1 as D gene, on 6 matching bases. The CDR3 holds 12 amino acids from the cysteine to the phenylalanine. The retained sequence is limited to the CDR3, 36 bases, with the frame set at the first base. The V and J ends are trimmed by 4 bases and 3 bases, leaving 10 bases between them. According to the germline V gene, CDR1 reads SQVTM and CDR2 reads ANQGSEA.